This entry lists 20 T cell receptor beta chains sequenced from one sample in a study of T cell responses to AZD1222 COVID-19 vaccine. TCRdb keeps only in-frame clones here, not all; method: immunoSEQ multiplex PCR. In the table there are 80,000 or so clones, around 90% of which are singletons. The source material was peripheral blood, sampled on day 0 of AZD1222 vaccination. The receptors were sampled from an adult in good health.

Here the CDR3 reads CASSPTGLTSGNTIYF. CDR3 DNA: TGTGCCAGCAGCCCTACAGGACTGACCTCTGGAAACACCATATATTTT. The chain uses TRBV14 and TRBJ1-3; the D gene is possibly TRBD1 (5 bases). Germline values: CDR1 SGHDN, CDR2 FVKESK. The CDR3 spans 16 residues. V lost 4 bases to trimming and J lost 0 bases, with 13 bases between them.

The V gene is TRBV6-6, the J gene TRBJ2-7; TRBD2 might be the D (7 bases). Looked up from germline, CDR1 is MNHNY and CDR2 is SVGAGI (reference sequence). The V gene lost 6 bases and the J gene lost 6 bases, with 21 bases spanning the gap. The CDR3 loop spans 15 amino acids. This CDR3 is CASRGGASRSREQYF. DNA for the CDR3: TGTGCCAGCAGGGGGGGGGCTAGCAGGAGCCGCGAGCAGTACTTC.

The rearrangement uses TRBV3-1 (or the pseudogene TRBV3-2) and TRBJ2-7; no reliable D call. The V end lost 2 bases, the J end lost 4 bases, and 6 bases lay between the germline ends. The length of the CDR3 is 12 residues. Germline CDR1 and CDR2: LGHDT and YNNKEL (reference sequence). The CDR3 spells CASSQNDYEQYF. CDR3 sequence (DNA): TGTGCCAGCAGCCAAAACGATTACGAGCAGTACTTC.

The chain has TRBV4-1 and TRBJ1-2; 8 nucleotides agree with TRBD1. Germline lookup yields CDR1 MGHRA and CDR2 YSYEKL. V lost 3 bases to trimming and J lost 7 bases; unmatched junction nucleotides: 13. CDR3 length: 16 residues. The CDR3 region is CASSHPGQGRLSGYTF. The CDR3, as DNA: TGCGCCAGCAGCCACCCCGGACAGGGCCGTTTGAGTGGCTACACCTTC.

This clone showed up just once. The rearrangement joins TRBV20-1 to TRBJ1-2; D possibly corresponds to TRBD1 (5 bases). V gave up 3 bases and J gave up 7 bases, with 12 bases separating them. CDR1 is DFQATT and CDR2 is SNEGSKA in the germline V gene (reference sequence). The CDR3 totals 12 residues. Here the CDR3 DNA reads TGCAGTGCTAGTCTCCAGGGAGGTGGCTACACCTTC. Translating gives CSASLQGGGYTF.

V gene TRBV20-1 combines with J gene TRBJ1-1; TRBD1 agrees at 9 bases. Germline CDR1 is DFQATT and CDR2 is SNEGSKA (reference sequence). With V trimmed by 3 bases and J by 0 bases, 14 bases remained unmatched. The CDR3 loop spans 18 amino acids. CDR3: CSASYYRWDRAMNTEAFF. In nucleotides, the CDR3 is TGCAGTGCTAGTTATTATCGGTGGGACAGGGCGATGAACACTGAAGCTTTCTTT.

The chain carries TRBV12-5 and TRBJ1-4; maybe TRBD1 (5 bases). The V end was cut by 7 bases, the J end by 3 bases, with 12 bases between. CDR1 is LGHNT, CDR2 FRNRAP, per germline. The CDR3 totals 14 residues. In DNA, the CDR3 is TGTGCTAGTGCCCGGGGGGGATCTAATGAAAAACTGTTTTTT. It codes for CASARGGSNEKLFF.

The chain is built from TRBV7-2 and TRBJ2-1, with TRBD2 identical over 14 bases. The germline V gene has CDR1 SGHTA and CDR2 FQGNSA. J was trimmed by 6 bases and V by 5 bases; bases with no gene match: 3. This CDR3 spans 15 amino acids. In nucleotides, the CDR3 is TGTGCCAGCAGCGTGACTAGCGGGAGGGCCAATGAGCAGTTCTTC. This gives the protein CASSVTSGRANEQFF. The full variable domain, rest sourced from reference TRBV7-2 and TRBJ2-1, is GAGVSQSPSNKVTEKGKDVELRCDPISGHTALYWYRQSLGQGLEFLIYFQGNSAPDKSGLPSDRFSAERTGGSVSTLTIQRTQQEDSAVYLCASSVTSGRANEQFFGPGTRLTVL.

The genes are TRBV19 and TRBJ2-1; the match to TRBD2 covers 9 bases. Germline V gives CDR1 LNHDA, CDR2 SQIVND (reference sequence). The length of the CDR3 is 15 residues. After removal of 5 bases from V and 15 bases from J, the junction contained 17 bases not matched to a gene. The CDR3 bases are TGTGCCAGTAGTTCCCGCTTCGTTAGCGGGAGATTTCCGTTCTTC. Its protein is CASSSRFVSGRFPFF. The whole variable domain, remainder taken from reference TRBV19 and TRBJ2-1, is DGGITQSPKYLFRKEGQNVTLSCEQNLNHDAMYWYRQDPGQGLRLIYYSQIVNDFQKGDIAEGYSVSREKKESFPLTVTSAQKNPTAFYLCASSSRFVSGRFPFFGPGTRLTVL.

V gene TRBV7-3 combines with J gene TRBJ1-1; no clear D. The CDR3 consists of 13 residues. The V and J ends lost 3 bases and 3 bases respectively, with 8 bases between them. Germline-derived CDR1 and CDR2 are SGHTA and FQGTGA. In nucleotides, the CDR3 is TGTGCCAGCAGCTTGGCGGGGTACACTGAAGCTTTCTTT. This encodes CASSLAGYTEAFF.

The gene calls are TRBV6-4 and TRBJ2-6; a possible D gene is TRBD1 (6 bases). Trimming removed 7 bases from V and 6 bases from J, with 19 bases in between. Germline values: CDR1 MRHNA, CDR2 SNTAGT. This CDR3 is built from 16 residues. The CDR3 coding sequence is TGTGCCAGCATTTCATTGACAGGCGTTGTGGCCAACGTCCTGACTTTC. Translated, it gives CASISLTGVVANVLTF.

This sequence joins TRBV19 and TRBJ1-1; the D is unclear. Per germline, CDR1 LNHDA and CDR2 SQIVND (reference sequence). Trimming removed 0 bases at V and 2 bases at J, with 13 bases between. The CDR3 loop spans 16 amino acids. In DNA, the CDR3 is TGTGCCAGTAGTATAGATCAGGCAGAAACAAACACTGAAGCTTTCTTT. It encodes CASSIDQAETNTEAFF.

The rearrangement links TRBV4-2 to TRBJ2-2, with 7 bases matching TRBD2. The V gene's germline CDR1 is LGHNA and CDR2 YNFKEQ. This CDR3 comprises 15 residues. V was pared by 1 base and J by 4 bases, with 3 bases of the junction left unmatched. The CDR3 DNA follows: TGTGCCAGCAGCCAAGTGTCGGGGGGCACCGGGGAGCTGTTTTTT. Residues: CASSQVSGGTGELFF.

Concerning this clone: An end of the junction does not agree with germline; a read error may underlie this. The genes are TRBV7-7 and TRBJ2-1, with D possibly being TRBD1 or TRBD2 (5 bases each). This CDR3 is 16 amino acids long. Looked up from germline, CDR1 is SSHAT and CDR2 is FNYEAQ (reference sequence). Here the CDR3 DNA reads TGTGCTAGCAGCTCCCGGGACGCCCGTAGCAGGGATGAGCAGTTCTTC. Protein product: CASSSRDARSRDEQFF.

The rearrangement links TRBV10-3 to TRBJ2-7, with D possibly matching TRBD1 (6 bases). Trimming took 0 bases from V and 0 from J, leaving 9 bases between them. Germline V CDR1 and CDR2: ENHRY, SYGVKD. This CDR3 spans 15 amino acids. The CDR3 nucleotides are TGTGCCATCAGTGAGTCCGTACAGGGCTCCTACGAGCAGTACTTC. Amino acids: CAISESVQGSYEQYF.

The rearrangement joins TRBV7-3 to TRBJ2-1; TRBD2 matches 8 bases. Per germline, CDR1 SGHTA and CDR2 FQGTGA. V was clipped by 5 bases and J by 8 bases; unmatched bases: 8. The CDR3 is 14 amino acids. The CDR3 bases are TGTGCCAGCAGCCCAGGACTAGCTAGGGATGAGCAGTTCTTC. Protein: CASSPGLARDEQFF. Complete variable domain (other parts from reference TRBV7-3 and TRBJ2-1): GAGVSQTPSNKVTEKGKYVELRCDPISGHTALYWYRQSLGQGPEFLIYFQGTGAADDSGLPNDRFFAVRPEGSVSTLKIQRTERGDSAVYLCASSPGLARDEQFFGPGTRLTVL.

This clone was detected only a few times. The germline gene is not matched at one end of the junction; a read error may be the cause. The chain carries TRBV7-7 and TRBJ2-2; D unresolved. Germline-derived CDR1 and CDR2 are SSHAT and FNYEAQ (reference sequence). The CDR3 is 13 amino acids. The CDR3, as DNA: TGTGCTAGCAGAGCCTCTGACACCGGGGAGCTGTTTTTT. Translated, it gives CASRASDTGELFF. Full variable domain (missing parts from reference TRBV7-7 and TRBJ2-2): GAGVSQSPRYKVTKRGQDVTLRCDPISSHATLYWYQQALGQGPEFLTYFNYEAQPDKSGLPSDRFSAERPEGSISTLTIQRTEQRDSAMYRCASRASDTGELFFGEGSRLTVL.

This clone was seen once. The chain couples TRBV6-5 to TRBJ2-1, with TRBD2 as a possible D gene (5 bases). Looked up from germline, CDR1 is MNHEY and CDR2 is SVGAGI. The CDR3 length is 15 residues. Trimming left V 5 bases short and J 0 bases short, with 11 bases between. CDR3 loop: CASSLAPGSYNEQFF. The CDR3 nucleotides are TGTGCCAGCAGTCTAGCTCCCGGCTCCTACAATGAGCAGTTCTTC.

This clone was counted a single time. This rearrangement joins TRBV19 to TRBJ1-2; 8 bases line up with TRBD1. V lost 5 bases and J lost 0; bases outside the gene matches: 5. Germline V gene data show CDR1 as LNHDA and CDR2 as SQIVND (reference sequence). The CDR3 extends over 15 amino acids. CDR3 coding DNA: TGTGCCAGTAGTCTTAAACAGGGGGCTAACTATGGCTACACCTTC. Encoded protein: CASSLKQGANYGYTF.

The V call is TRBV2, the J call TRBJ2-1, with 12 bases that match TRBD2. CDR1 and CDR2 from the germline V gene are SNHLY and FYNNEI. V gave up 7 bases and J gave up 1 base; unmatched junction bases: 2. This CDR3 is 15 amino acids long. The CDR3, as DNA: TGTGCCAGCATTCTAGCGGGAGGGTCCTACAATGAGCAGTTCTTC. Translating it yields CASILAGGSYNEQFF.